The 8 T cell receptor beta chains below all came from one sample that was sequenced in a study of T cells expressing NK-cell markers. With the 5' RACE reads reprocessed, TCRdb shows one record per CDR3 protein and no DNA. Here the sample table reports 200,000 to 300,000 distinct CDR3 sequences. Specimen: blood T cells: a sorted CD56 or NKG2C T cell subset, CD4+ or CD8+ T cells, or bulk PBMC T cells (not recorded which). These receptors all come from a woman between 18 and 69 years old in good health.

The V and J genes are TRBV5-1 and TRBJ1-5. The CDR3 loop spans 15 amino acids. Germline V gene lookup returns CDR1 SGHRS and CDR2 YFSETQ. CDR3 sequence reads: CASSLQVTRNQPQHF.

The chain couples TRBV7-2 to TRBJ1-2; TCRdb's D gene call, TRBD1, goes unchecked for lack of DNA. This CDR3 is built from 14 residues. Germline V lookup: CDR1 SGHTA, CDR2 FQGNSA. The CDR3 reads CASSVNRENYGYTF. Combining the CDR3 with reference TRBV7-2 and TRBJ1-2 gives the whole variable domain GAGVSQSPSNKVTEKGKDVELRCDPISGHTALYWYRQSLGQGLEFLIYFQGNSAPDKSGLPSDRFSAERTGGSVSTLTIQRTQQEDSAVYLCASSVNRENYGYTFGSGTRLTVV.

The rearrangement uses TRBV20-1 and TRBJ2-6; checking the TCRdb D call of TRBD2 is not possible without DNA. The CDR3 spans 17 residues. Germline CDR1 DFQATT, CDR2 SNEGSKA (reference sequence). CDR3 amino acids: CSARAPSGGSGANVLTF.

This chain uses TRBV7-9 with TRBJ2-1; lacking DNA, the TRBD1 call made by TCRdb goes unchecked. The CDR3 covers 17 residues. Germline CDR1 is SEHNR and CDR2 is FQNEAQ (reference sequence). This CDR3 reads CASSSHPRTGVGGEQFF.

This rearrangement joins TRBV20-1 to TRBJ2-1; TCRdb's assignment of TRBD2 cannot be checked, as there is no DNA. The CDR3 runs 15 residues. CDR1 is DFQATT, CDR2 SNEGSKA, per germline (reference sequence). The chain's CDR3 is CSALEGLLSYNEQFF.

V usage is TRBV12-3 or TRBV12-4 and J usage is TRBJ1-2. The CDR3 loop spans 14 amino acids. The chain's CDR3 is CASSLGLKQDGYTF.

This chain connects TRBV4-2 to TRBJ2-7; as DNA is missing, the TRBD1 call by TCRdb cannot be tested. Germline values: CDR1 LGHNA, CDR2 YNFKEQ. This CDR3 contains 17 residues. The chain's CDR3 is CASSQAAGQGASYEQYF.

This chain links TRBV4-3 with TRBJ1-1. The CDR3 runs 14 residues. Germline V CDR1 and CDR2: LGHNA, YSLEER. The CDR3: CASSQDRRLAEAFF.